These 10 T cell receptor beta chains came from one sample sequenced in a study of regulatory T cells in long-lasting Graves disease. HTBI primers from iRepertoire and Arm-PCR of CDR3 regions yielded the TCR beta libraries. TCRdb passed the multiplex PCR reads through MiXCR, listing each CDR3 protein once. Among some 330,000 distinct CDR3 sequences listed, 20% to 25% were seen once. Time point denoted: persistent/refractory GD, antithyroid drugs over 5 years with positive TRAb. Generation of the TCR library employed RNA extracted from PBMCs. Sequenced material: peripheral blood mononuclear cells (PBMCs), taken when the disease was refractory, from a patient treated with antithyroid drugs. The receptors were sampled from a woman aged 40-49 years with Graves disease.

This clonotype appeared many times. CDR3 residues: CAISGLAGGVSEQYF. The CDR3, as DNA: TGTGCCATCAGTGGACTAGCGGGAGGTGTTTCCGAGCAGTACTTC. The chain couples TRBV10-3 to TRBJ2-7, with 13 bases aligning to TRBD2. CDR1 and CDR2 (germline): ENHRY, SYGVKD. The ends lost 4 bases at V and 6 bases at J; junction bases unmatched: 6. The CDR3 extends over 15 amino acids.

This clonotype was counted many times. The chain joins TRBV12-3 or TRBV12-4 to TRBJ2-5; D not certain. Trimming took off 6 bases at V and 2 bases at J, with 13 bases between the two ends. The CDR3 covers 14 residues. The CDR3: CASSPNSWQETQYF. CDR3 bases: TGTGCCAGCAGCCCCAATTCATGGCAAGAGACCCAGTACTTC.

This clonotype was seen at least ten times. This chain connects TRBV10-3 to TRBJ2-5, with TRBD1 matching 8 bases. Germline CDR1 and CDR2: ENHRY and SYGVKD. V gave up 6 bases and J gave up 4 bases; unmatched junction bases: 7. This CDR3 contains 14 residues. The CDR3 sequence: CAIRPPGGGETQYF. The DNA of the CDR3 is TGTGCCATCAGACCCCCAGGGGGCGGAGAGACCCAGTACTTC.

This chain joins TRBV28 and TRBJ1-4; 7 bases map to TRBD1. Germline trimming cut 7 bases from V and 8 bases from J; bases unmatched to any gene: 10. This CDR3 contains 14 residues. CDR1 is MDHEN, CDR2 SYDVKM, per germline. CDR3 protein: CASTSEIRGEKLFF. The CDR3 nucleotides read TGTGCCAGCACGTCTGAGATCAGGGGGGAAAAACTGTTTTTT.

This clonotype has only a few counts. The chain carries TRBV28 and TRBJ2-3; D not certain. The CDR3 totals 15 residues. The V and J ends lost 2 bases and 6 bases respectively, with 15 bases between them. In germline, CDR1 is MDHEN, CDR2 SYDVKM. The CDR3 sequence: CASSLRLTLADTQYF. The CDR3 nucleotides are TGTGCCAGCAGTTTACGGCTAACCCTGGCCGATACGCAGTATTTT.

V is TRBV5-1 and J is TRBJ2-7; D may be TRBD1 (5 bases). The CDR3 spans 15 residues. The germline gives CDR1 SGHRS, CDR2 YFSETQ. Trimming took off 0 bases at V and 2 bases at J, with 12 bases between the two ends. CDR3 sequence: CASSLGQPGTYEQYF. The CDR3 DNA reads as TGCGCCAGCAGCTTGGGACAGCCCGGAACCTACGAGCAGTACTTC.

This clonotype occurred many times. The J gene is TRBJ1-1, the V gene TRBV12-3 or TRBV12-4; D not certain. Trimming cost V 3 bases and J 8 bases, with 10 bases left between them. The CDR3 contains 12 residues. DNA of the CDR3: TGTGCCAGCAGTTTCGCCCAGATCGAAGCTTTCTTT. Encoded protein: CASSFAQIEAFF.

The V and J genes are TRBV6-5 and TRBJ1-6; D is unresolved. The germline V gene encodes CDR1 MNHEY and CDR2 SVGAGI. V was clipped by 2 bases and J by 10 bases, with 15 bases between them. CDR3 size: 15 residues. The CDR3 is CASSYKKDGGSPLHF. The CDR3 DNA is TGTGCCAGCAGTTACAAAAAGGATGGTGGCTCACCCCTCCACTTT.

This chain's CDR3 is CSALDSRNTGELFF. CDR3 DNA: TGCAGTGCTTTAGACAGCAGGAACACCGGGGAGCTGTTTTTT. The chain links TRBV20-1 to TRBJ2-2, with D possibly matching TRBD1 (5 bases). Germline V CDR1 and CDR2: DFQATT, SNEGSKA (reference sequence). The CDR3 runs 14 residues. The germline V and J ends were trimmed by 5 bases and 1 base, with 11 bases remaining between them.

This sequence joins TRBV7-9 and TRBJ2-2; maybe TRBD2 (5 bases). Germline V CDR1 and CDR2: SEHNR, FQNEAQ (reference sequence). There are 15 residues in the CDR3. V lost 1 base and J 5 bases, leaving 11 bases between the germline ends. CDR3: CASSLVAPGTGELFF. CDR3 DNA sequence: TGTGCCAGCAGCTTAGTAGCTCCGGGAACCGGGGAGCTGTTTTTT.